These T cell receptor beta chains were read from a single sample in a study of cytomegalovirus exposure and HLA in healthy donors. Libraries were prepared by immunoSEQ multiplex PCR; TCRdb keeps only in-frame clonotypes and omits some of them. The sample consists of some 120,000 clones, about 81% of them appearing once. The sample comprised PBMCs. These receptors were collected from a man aged 35-49 years in good health and CMV-seronegative. Both conserved end residues are part of each CDR3. The order of the fields is D gene, V gene, J gene, CDR3 protein, CDR3 DNA. The D gene is left open where the match is weak.

>TRBD2|TRBV10-3|TRBJ2-3
CATTSGPTDTQYF
TGTGCCACCACTAGCGGACCCACAGATACGCAGTATTTT
>TRBD1|TRBV5-1|TRBJ2-7
CASSLTGGTYEQYF
TGCGCCAGCAGCTTGACAGGGGGCACCTACGAGCAGTACTTC
>NA|TRBV30|TRBJ2-1
CAWSSPPDEQFF
TGTGCCTGGAGTTCCCCTCCAGATGAGCAGTTCTTC
>NA|TRBV7-9|TRBJ2-1
CASSLSGDEQFF
TGTGCCAGCAGCCTAAGCGGCGATGAGCAGTTCTTC
>NA|TRBV27|TRBJ1-1
CASSPRTWGTEAFF
TGTGCCAGCAGTCCTCGGACATGGGGCACTGAAGCTTTCTTT
>NA|TRBV5-1|TRBJ1-3
CASSEVGSGNTIYF
TGCGCCAGCAGCGAGGTGGGCTCTGGAAACACCATATATTTT
>NA|TRBV11-2|TRBJ2-1
CASSWTAYNEQFF
TGTGCCAGCAGCTGGACAGCTTACAATGAGCAGTTCTTC
>TRBD1|TRBV5-8|TRBJ2-7
CASSPGTGLYEQYF
TGTGCCAGCAGTCCCGGGACAGGGCTCTACGAGCAGTACTTC
>NA|TRBV27|TRBJ1-2
CATRLGGGGYTF
TGTGCCACCCGCCTAGGGGGGGGTGGCTACACCTTC
>NA|TRBV20-1|TRBJ2-7
CSAVLSYEQYF
TGCAGTGCTGTCCTGAGCTACGAGCAGTACTTC
>NA|TRBV7-8|TRBJ1-5
CASSSTSMSNQPQHF
TGTGCCAGCAGCTCCACCAGTATGAGCAATCAGCCCCAGCATTTT
>NA|TRBV5-1|TRBJ2-2
CASSLGQFPGELFF
TGCGCCAGCAGCTTGGGACAATTTCCCGGGGAGCTGTTTTTT